By frequency, the clone carrying this T cell receptor (beta chain) is medium-sized. The antigen is undetermined. Multiplex touch-down PCR amplified TRB using TRB-A and TRB-B pools in one tube. TCRdb derives one entry per CDR3 protein from the multiplex PCR reads, leaving out DNA. This table holds over a thousand distinct CDR3 sequences. TRB amplification used approximately 0.25 ug of peripheral blood genomic DNA. This entry comes from a study of T cell clusters in autoimmune cytopenias. Study at large: A median of roughly 52,000 TRB reads per sample yielded a median roughly 2,000 distinct clonotypes. Notes on the study in general: Compared with active autoimmune hepatitis patients, healthy donors showed approximately 3.3-fold more exclusive TRB clusters. Clustering suggested that physiological T cell clusters were missing in primary autoimmune cytopenia patients.

This CDR3 contains 14 residues. Germline assignment: CDR1 MNHNY and CDR2 SVGAGI (reference sequence). These data were also filed under a second study, of T cell repertoires in aging, cancer and after chemotherapy. Per that study: Patients with chronic lymphocytic leukemia were sampled before and after fludarabine- or bendamustine-based chemotherapy.

Sequencing was performed on peripheral blood. V and J are TRBV6-6 and TRBJ2-1. The TCR originated in a human donor with chronic lymphocytic leukemia. CDR3 loop: CASSYYSESNEQFF.